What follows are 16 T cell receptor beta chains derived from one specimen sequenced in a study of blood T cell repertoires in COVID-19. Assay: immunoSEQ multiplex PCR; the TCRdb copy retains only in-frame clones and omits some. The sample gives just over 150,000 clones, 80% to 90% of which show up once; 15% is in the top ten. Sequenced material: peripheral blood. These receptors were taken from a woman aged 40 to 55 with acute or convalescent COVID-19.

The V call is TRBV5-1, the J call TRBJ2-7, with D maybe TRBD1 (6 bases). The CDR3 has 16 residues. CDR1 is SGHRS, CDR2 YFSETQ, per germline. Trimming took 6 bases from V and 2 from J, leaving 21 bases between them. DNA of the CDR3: TGCGCCAGCACCCCTGGGGCAGGGGTTAGGACCTACGAGCAGTACTTC. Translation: CASTPGAGVRTYEQYF.

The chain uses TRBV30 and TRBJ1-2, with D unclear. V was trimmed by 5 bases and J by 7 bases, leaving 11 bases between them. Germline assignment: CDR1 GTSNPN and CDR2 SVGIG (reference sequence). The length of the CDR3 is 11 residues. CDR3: CAWALSGGYTF. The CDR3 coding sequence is TGTGCCTGGGCCCTTTCGGGTGGCTACACCTTC.

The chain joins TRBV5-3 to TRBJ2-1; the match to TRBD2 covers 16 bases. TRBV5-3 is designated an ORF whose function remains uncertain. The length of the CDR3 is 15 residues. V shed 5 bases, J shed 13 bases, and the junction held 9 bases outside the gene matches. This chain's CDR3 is CARRSPGLAGGPQFF. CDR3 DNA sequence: TGTGCCAGAAGGTCACCGGGACTAGCGGGGGGGCCTCAGTTCTTC.

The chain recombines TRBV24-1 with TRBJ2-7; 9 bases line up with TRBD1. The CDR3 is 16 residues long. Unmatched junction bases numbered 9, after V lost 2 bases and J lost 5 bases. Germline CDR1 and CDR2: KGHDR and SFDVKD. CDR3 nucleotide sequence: TGTGCCACCAGTGATTCTCAAGGGACAGGGTTCCACGAGCAGTACTTC. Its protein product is CATSDSQGTGFHEQYF.

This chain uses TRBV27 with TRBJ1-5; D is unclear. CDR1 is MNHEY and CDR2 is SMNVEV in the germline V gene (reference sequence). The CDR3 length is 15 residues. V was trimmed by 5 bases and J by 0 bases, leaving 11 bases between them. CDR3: CASSGRVYSNQPQHF. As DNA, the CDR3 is TGTGCCAGCAGTGGGCGAGTATATAGCAATCAGCCCCAGCATTTT.

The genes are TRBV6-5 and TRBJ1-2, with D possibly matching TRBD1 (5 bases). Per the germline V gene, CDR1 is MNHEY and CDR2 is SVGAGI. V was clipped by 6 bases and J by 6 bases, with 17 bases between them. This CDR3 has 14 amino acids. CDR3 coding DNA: TGTGCCAGCAGCCTCGTCGGGGGTGGTAATGGCTACACCTTC. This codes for CASSLVGGGNGYTF.

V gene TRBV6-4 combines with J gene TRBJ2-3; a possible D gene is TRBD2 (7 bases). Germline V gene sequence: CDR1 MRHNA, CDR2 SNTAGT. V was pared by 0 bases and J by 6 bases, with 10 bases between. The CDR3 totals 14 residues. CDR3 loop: CASSDSRGADTQYF. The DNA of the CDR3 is TGTGCCAGCAGTGACTCACGGGGGGCTGATACGCAGTATTTT.

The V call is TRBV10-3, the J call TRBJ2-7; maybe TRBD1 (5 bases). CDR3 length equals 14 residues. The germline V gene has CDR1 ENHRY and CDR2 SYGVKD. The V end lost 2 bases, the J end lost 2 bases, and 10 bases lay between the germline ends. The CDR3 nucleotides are TGTGCCATCAGTGAGGCTGCCAGGGCCTACGAGCAGTACTTC. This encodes CAISEAARAYEQYF.

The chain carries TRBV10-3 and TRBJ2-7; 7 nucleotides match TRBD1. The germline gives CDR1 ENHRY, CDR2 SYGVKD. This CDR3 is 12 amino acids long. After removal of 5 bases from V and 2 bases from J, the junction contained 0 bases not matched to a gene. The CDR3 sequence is CAISQGAYEQYF. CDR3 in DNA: TGTGCCATCAGTCAGGGGGCCTACGAGCAGTACTTC.

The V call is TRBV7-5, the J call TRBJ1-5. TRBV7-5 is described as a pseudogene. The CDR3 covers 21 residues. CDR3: CARSSPRGRRGVPGHNQPQHF. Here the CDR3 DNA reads TGTGCCAGAAGCTCCCCCAGAGGTCGTCGGGGGGTGCCGGGGCACAATCAGCCCCAGCATTTT.

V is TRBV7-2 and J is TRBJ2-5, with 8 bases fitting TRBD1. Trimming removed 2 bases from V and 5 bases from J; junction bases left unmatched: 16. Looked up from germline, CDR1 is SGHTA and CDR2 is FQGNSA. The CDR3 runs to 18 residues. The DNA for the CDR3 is TGTGCCAGCAGCTTAATGGGACAGGAGGACCCTCTACAGGAGACCCAGTACTTC. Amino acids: CASSLMGQEDPLQETQYF.

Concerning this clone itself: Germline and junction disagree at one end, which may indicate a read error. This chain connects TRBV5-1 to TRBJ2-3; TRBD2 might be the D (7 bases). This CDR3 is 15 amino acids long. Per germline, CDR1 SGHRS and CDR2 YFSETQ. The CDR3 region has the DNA TGCGCCAGCAGATTGGAGGGGGGGACTCCAGGTACGCAGTATTTT. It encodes CASRLEGGTPGTQYF.

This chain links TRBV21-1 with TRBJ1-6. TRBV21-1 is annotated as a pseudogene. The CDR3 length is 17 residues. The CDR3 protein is CASSKGRRGTYNSPLHF. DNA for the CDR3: TGTGCCAGCAGCAAAGGCCGGAGGGGAACCTATAATTCACCCCTCCACTTT.

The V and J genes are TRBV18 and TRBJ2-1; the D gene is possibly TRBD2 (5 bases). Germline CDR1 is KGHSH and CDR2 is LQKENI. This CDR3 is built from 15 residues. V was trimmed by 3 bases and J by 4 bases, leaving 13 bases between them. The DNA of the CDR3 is TGTGCCAGCTCACCTCGCTCTAGCAGTTACAATGAGCAGTTCTTC. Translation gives CASSPRSSSYNEQFF. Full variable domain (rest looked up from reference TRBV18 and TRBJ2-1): NAGVMQNPRHLVRRRGQEARLRCSPMKGHSHVYWYRQLPEEGLKFMVYLQKENIIDESGMPKERFSAEFPKEGPSILRIQQVVRGDSAAYFCASSPRSSSYNEQFFGPGTRLTVL.

The CDR3 region is CASSQRGFDEQYF. CDR3 nucleotides: TGTGCCAGCAGCCAAAGGGGGTTTGACGAGCAGTACTTC. The chain has TRBV4-2 and TRBJ2-7; maybe TRBD1 (6 bases). Germline lookup yields CDR1 LGHNA and CDR2 YNFKEQ. This CDR3 is built from 13 residues. V was pared by 2 bases and J by 5 bases, with 10 bases between.

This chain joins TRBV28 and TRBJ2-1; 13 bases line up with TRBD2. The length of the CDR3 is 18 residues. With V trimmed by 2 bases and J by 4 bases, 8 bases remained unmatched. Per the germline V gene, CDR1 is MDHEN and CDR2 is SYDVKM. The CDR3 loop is CASSLGRTSGGPYNEQFF. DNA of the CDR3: TGTGCCAGCAGTTTAGGGAGGACTAGCGGGGGCCCTTACAATGAGCAGTTCTTC.